Below are 24 T cell receptor beta chains sequenced from a single sample in a study of T cells after yellow fever vaccination. In TCRdb, the 5' RACE reads were re-called with MiXCR into one record per CDR3 protein. Here the sample spans around 550,000 distinct CDR3 sequences, roughly 19% being singletons. The sequencing used PBMCs, collected 15 days after the yellow fever booster vaccination. The origin of the receptors is a man aged 30-40 years who received the YFV17D yellow fever vaccine.

This clonotype was seen a few times. One junction end does not reproduce the germline sequence, and a read error may be involved. V usage is TRBV29-1 and J usage is TRBJ2-5, with 12 bases that match TRBD2. The CDR3 is 14 amino acids. Looked up from germline, CDR1 is SQVTM and CDR2 is ANQGSEA. The CDR3 nucleotides read TGCAGCGTTATGACTAGCGGGAGCTCGGAGACCCAGTACTTT. Translated, it gives CSVMTSGSSETQYF.

The V and J genes are TRBV20-1 and TRBJ1-1; 8 bases align to TRBD1. Germline CDR1 DFQATT, CDR2 SNEGSKA (reference sequence). J lost 10 bases, V lost 3 bases, and 7 bases had no gene match. The length of the CDR3 is 12 residues. Here the CDR3 DNA reads TGCAGTGCTAGTGGACAGGGCATAAGAGCTTTCTTT. Its translation: CSASGQGIRAFF.

The rearrangement joins TRBV4-3 to TRBJ2-1; D ambiguous. Trimming shortened V by 0 bases and J by 7 bases, and 16 bases separated the two germline ends. Germline V gene data show CDR1 as LGHNA and CDR2 as YSLEER. This CDR3 has 16 amino acids. DNA for the CDR3: TGCGCCAGCAGCCAAGATTGGATGTCAACCGGGAATGAGCAGTTCTTC. Translation: CASSQDWMSTGNEQFF.

This clonotype was observed a handful of times. This rearrangement joins TRBV10-2 to TRBJ2-5; D is uncertain. The germline V gene encodes CDR1 WSHSY and CDR2 SAAADI. V was shortened by 1 base and J by 3 bases, with 3 bases between the two germline ends. The CDR3 totals 12 residues. The CDR3 reads CASSEWKETQYF. Written as DNA, the CDR3 is TGCGCCAGCAGTGAGTGGAAAGAGACCCAGTACTTC.

This clonotype was detected only a few times. The chain combines TRBV20-1 with TRBJ1-6; 10 bases are a match to TRBD1. With 1 base clipped from V and 7 bases from J, the junction kept 10 bases outside the gene matches. From germline, CDR1 is DFQATT and CDR2 SNEGSKA (reference sequence). The CDR3 consists of 17 residues. The CDR3 nucleotides read TGCAGTGCTAGAGCAGACAGGGGGCAGCCGAGGAATTCACCCCTCCACTTT. Protein sequence: CSARADRGQPRNSPLHF.

This clonotype was counted a few times. J is TRBJ2-5 and V is TRBV20-1, with a possible D match to TRBD2 (6 bases). V lost 6 bases and J 1 base, leaving 12 bases between the germline ends. Germline CDR1 DFQATT, CDR2 SNEGSKA (reference sequence). CDR3 length: 13 amino acids. The CDR3 reads CSAPVGGQETQYF. The DNA for the CDR3 is TGCAGTGCCCCAGTGGGGGGCCAAGAGACCCAGTACTTC.

This clonotype came up a few times. This chain joins TRBV4-3 and TRBJ2-3; 8 bases line up with TRBD2. The J segment lost 4 bases and the V segment lost 5 bases, leaving 8 bases of the junction unmatched. Germline values: CDR1 LGHNA, CDR2 YSLEER. This CDR3 is 15 amino acids long. As DNA, the CDR3 is TGCGCCAGCAGCACCTCAGCGGGAGATCCAGATACGCAGTATTTT. This encodes CASSTSAGDPDTQYF.

This clonotype was detected only a few times. The chain has TRBV18 and TRBJ2-5; the D is unclear. Germline V CDR1 and CDR2: KGHSH, LQKENI. The germline V and J ends were trimmed by 5 bases and 4 bases, with 8 bases remaining between them. CDR3 size: 12 residues. CDR3 region: CASSAARETQYF. CDR3 DNA sequence: TGTGCCAGCTCAGCTGCTAGAGAGACCCAGTACTTC.

This clonotype appeared a few times. The rearrangement links TRBV9 to TRBJ2-6; D may be TRBD1 or TRBD2 (5 bases each). Trimming cost V 5 bases and J 0 bases, with 9 bases left between them. Germline CDR1 and CDR2: SGDLS and YYNGEE. The CDR3 covers 15 residues. The CDR3 region is CASRGVLSGANVLTF. For the CDR3, the DNA is TGTGCCAGCAGGGGGGTCCTCTCTGGGGCCAACGTCCTGACTTTC.

J is TRBJ2-1 and V is TRBV18, with D uncertain. The germline gives CDR1 KGHSH, CDR2 LQKENI. The CDR3 loop spans 14 amino acids. Trimming took 6 bases from V and 6 from J, leaving 15 bases between them. CDR3 sequence: CASSPRDGINEQFF. In nucleotides, the CDR3 is TGTGCCAGCTCTCCAAGAGACGGAATCAATGAGCAGTTCTTC.

This clonotype was seen ten or more times. V is TRBV7-7 and J is TRBJ2-5; tentative D call: TRBD1 (5 bases). The CDR3 has 13 amino acids. V was cut by 6 bases and J by 4 bases, with 12 bases left in between. Germline V gives CDR1 SSHAT, CDR2 FNYEAQ (reference sequence). The CDR3 sequence is CASRSGPGETQYF. DNA for the CDR3: TGTGCCAGCAGATCAGGGCCGGGAGAGACCCAGTACTTC.

The chain couples TRBV12-3 or TRBV12-4 to TRBJ2-7, with TRBD2 matching over 9 bases. The J segment lost 5 bases and the V segment lost 5 bases, leaving 13 bases of the junction unmatched. This CDR3 has 16 residues. CDR3 sequence reads: CASSPVSGSGRNEQYF. In DNA, the CDR3 is TGTGCCAGCAGTCCCGTAAGCGGGAGCGGGAGGAACGAGCAGTACTTC.

This clonotype was seen more than once but under ten times. The CDR3 nucleotides read TGTGCCAGCAGCTTCCTAGGTACAGATACGCAGTATTTT. Its protein is CASSFLGTDTQYF. The chain uses TRBV7-9 and TRBJ2-3; D not certain. CDR3 length equals 13 residues. Germline CDR1 is SEHNR and CDR2 is FQNEAQ (reference sequence). V gave up 3 bases and J gave up 3 bases, with 7 bases separating them. Using reference TRBV7-9 and TRBJ2-3 for the parts outside the CDR3, the full variable domain is DTGVSQNPRHKITKRGQNVTFRCDPISEHNRLYWYRQTLGQGPEFLTYFQNEAQLEKSRLLSDRFSAERPKGSFSTLEIQRTEQGDSAMYLCASSFLGTDTQYFGPGTRLTVL.

The CDR3 coding sequence is TGTGCCAGCAGCTTAGAGGGACAGGCTGGGCAGCCCCAGCATTTT. Translation: CASSLEGQAGQPQHF. J is TRBJ1-5 and V is TRBV11-2; 8 bases match TRBD1. The CDR3 spans 15 residues. Trimming removed 0 bases from V and 7 bases from J; junction bases left unmatched: 5. Per germline, CDR1 SGHAT and CDR2 FQNNGV.

Only a few counts were recorded for this clonotype. J is TRBJ2-1 and V is TRBV5-1, with D possibly TRBD2 on 5 matching bases. Deletions cut 4 bases from V and 8 bases from J, with 19 bases between. Germline V gene sequence: CDR1 SGHRS, CDR2 YFSETQ. This CDR3 has 15 amino acids. This CDR3 reads CASSDTGIPPYEQFF. The CDR3 DNA follows: TGCGCCAGCAGCGATACCGGGATTCCTCCCTATGAGCAGTTCTTC.

This clonotype was seen only a few times. The V gene is TRBV6-5, the J gene TRBJ2-7; 8 bases line up with TRBD1. The junction had 4 bases not matched to a gene; V was cut back by 0 bases and J by 6 bases. CDR1 is MNHEY and CDR2 is SVGAGI in the germline V gene. This CDR3 comprises 14 residues. Written as DNA, the CDR3 is TGTGCCAGCAGTTACTCGCAGGGGGCTCCCGAGCAGTACTTC. Amino acid sequence: CASSYSQGAPEQYF.

The rearrangement uses TRBV11-2 and TRBJ2-5; 8 bases agree with TRBD2. Germline lookup yields CDR1 SGHAT and CDR2 FQNNGV. With V trimmed by 1 base and J by 5 bases, 15 bases remained unmatched. The CDR3 runs 18 residues. CDR3 loop: CASSLGLSTGGPLETQYF. The CDR3 DNA follows: TGTGCCAGCAGCTTAGGTCTCTCGACGGGAGGGCCGTTGGAGACCCAGTACTTC.

V is TRBV3-1 and J is TRBJ2-3, with 13 bases matching TRBD2. The trim removed 4 bases at V and 4 bases at J, leaving 2 bases unmatched. Germline V gene sequence: CDR1 LGHDT, CDR2 YNNKEL (reference sequence). The CDR3 has 15 amino acids. This CDR3 is CASSRTSGRADTQYF. The CDR3 region has the DNA TGTGCCAGCAGCCGGACTAGCGGGAGAGCAGATACGCAGTATTTT.

Comment on this clonotype: A junction boundary mismatches the germline segment, possibly from a read error. The CDR3: CCARDLGENTDTQYF. The CDR3 nucleotides read TGCTGTGCTAGAGATTTAGGCGAGAATACAGATACGCAGTATTTT. The V and J genes are TRBV20-1 and TRBJ2-3; D gene ambiguous. CDR3 length equals 15 residues. CDR1 DFQATT and CDR2 SNEGSKA come from the germline V gene (reference sequence).

The chain combines TRBV20-1 with TRBJ1-2; D gene unclear. The V end lost 1 base, the J end lost 0 bases, and 6 bases lay between the germline ends. The CDR3 has 13 residues. CDR1 and CDR2 (germline): DFQATT, SNEGSKA (reference sequence). The chain's CDR3 is CSARGAANYGYTF. The CDR3 coding sequence is TGCAGTGCTAGAGGTGCAGCTAACTATGGCTACACCTTC.

This clonotype showed up just a few times. This chain uses TRBV11-2 with TRBJ2-5; D unresolved. This CDR3 contains 13 residues. The V gene lost 0 bases and the J gene lost 4 bases, with 6 bases spanning the gap. Germline V gene lookup returns CDR1 SGHAT and CDR2 FQNNGV. CDR3: CASSLDQLETQYF. DNA for the CDR3: TGTGCCAGCAGCTTAGACCAGCTAGAGACCCAGTACTTC.

This clonotype has only a few counts. This sequence joins TRBV6-1 and TRBJ2-1, with TRBD2 matching over 9 bases. The germline gives CDR1 MNHNS, CDR2 SASEGT. The CDR3 is made up of 16 amino acids. The trim removed 5 bases at V and 2 bases at J, leaving 7 bases unmatched. CDR3 DNA: TGTGCCAGCAGTACGTTAGCGGGAGCACCCTACAATGAGCAGTTCTTC. Its protein product is CASSTLAGAPYNEQFF.

The J gene is TRBJ1-1, the V gene TRBV29-1; tentative D call: TRBD1 (5 bases). V lost 6 bases and J lost 4, with 12 bases in between. CDR1 and CDR2 from the germline V gene are SQVTM and ANQGSEA. The CDR3 consists of 12 residues. CDR3 sequence reads: CSVQGGITEAFF. CDR3 in DNA: TGCAGCGTGCAGGGTGGGATCACTGAAGCTTTCTTT.

This clonotype was seen only a few times. The CDR3 DNA sequence: TGTGCCGGAGAGACTAGGGTGAACACCGGGGAGCTGTTTTTT. This sequence encodes CAGETRVNTGELFF. The chain uses TRBV10-3 and TRBJ2-2; the D gene is possibly TRBD2 (6 bases). The CDR3 runs 14 residues. With 11 bases removed from V and 1 base from J, the gap between germline ends came to 14 bases. Germline V gene sequence: CDR1 ENHRY, CDR2 SYGVKD.